This TCR beta chain was documented in a study of cytomegalovirus exposure and HLA in healthy donors. The length of the CDR3 is 13 residues. V lost 7 bases to trimming and J lost 5 bases, with 14 bases between them. Germline CDR1 is MNHEY and CDR2 is SMNVEV (reference sequence). PCR involved 60 Vbeta and 13 Jbeta primers. The assay was immunoSEQ multiplex PCR, and TCRdb's table has in-frame clones only and misses some. Of over 75,000 clones in the sample, 60% to 80% were seen once. Source material: PBMCs. This chain uses TRBV27 with TRBJ1-1; possible D gene TRBD1, 5 bases. This sequence originates from a man in his fifties in good health and CMV-seropositive. In nucleotides, the CDR3 is TGTGCCAGCATTGTCAGGGCCGGGACTGAAGCTTTCTTT. Protein: CASIVRAGTEAFF.